This T cell receptor (beta chain) was sequenced for a study of Graves' ophthalmopathy and Graves' hyperthyroidism. The CDR3 is made up of 14 amino acids. The germline CDR1 and CDR2 sequences are MGHDK and SYGVNS. With 8 bases clipped from V and 1 base from J, the junction kept 1 base outside the gene matches. Scientists amplified the TCR beta CDR3 regions from RNA transcripts. RT-PCR was first run with HTBI primers, then multiplex PCR in a second round. TCRdb reprocessed the multiplex PCR reads with MiXCR, giving one entry per CDR3 protein. The sample has about 480,000 distinct CDR3 sequences, approximately 14% seen once; the top ten hold more than 8.5%. In its sample, this clonotype was seen many times.

This sequence joins TRBV25-1 and TRBJ2-6, with 8 bases lining up with TRBD1. The sequence was collected from a woman aged 25 to 39 with Graves' ophthalmopathy. The sample was blood. The CDR3 loop reads CASGDRSGANVLTF. The CDR3, as DNA: TGTGCCAGCGGGGACAGGTCTGGGGCCAACGTCCTGACTTTC.